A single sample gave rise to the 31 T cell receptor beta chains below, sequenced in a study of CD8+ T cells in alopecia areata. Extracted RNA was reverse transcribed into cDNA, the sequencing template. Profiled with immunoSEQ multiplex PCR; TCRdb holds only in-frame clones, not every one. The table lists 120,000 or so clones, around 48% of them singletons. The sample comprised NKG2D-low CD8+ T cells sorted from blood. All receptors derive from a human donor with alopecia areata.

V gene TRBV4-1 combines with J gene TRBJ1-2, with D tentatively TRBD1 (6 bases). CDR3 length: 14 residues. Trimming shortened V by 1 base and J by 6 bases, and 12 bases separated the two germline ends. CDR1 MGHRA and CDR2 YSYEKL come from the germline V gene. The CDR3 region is CASSQVGAEDGYTF. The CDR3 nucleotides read TGCGCCAGCAGCCAAGTGGGGGCGGAGGATGGCTACACCTTC.

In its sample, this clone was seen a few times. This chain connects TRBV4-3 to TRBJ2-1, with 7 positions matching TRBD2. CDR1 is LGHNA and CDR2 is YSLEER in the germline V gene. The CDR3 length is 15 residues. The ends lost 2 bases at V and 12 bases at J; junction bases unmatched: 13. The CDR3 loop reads CASSQRAGEVFGQFF. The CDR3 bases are TGCGCCAGCAGCCAAAGGGCGGGAGAAGTTTTCGGGCAGTTCTTC.

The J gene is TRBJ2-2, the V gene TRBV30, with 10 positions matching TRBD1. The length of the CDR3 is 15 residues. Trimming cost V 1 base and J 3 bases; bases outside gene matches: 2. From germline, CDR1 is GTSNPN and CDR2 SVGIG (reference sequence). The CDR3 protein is CAWSGTGGDTGELFF. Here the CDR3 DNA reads TGTGCCTGGAGTGGGACAGGGGGGGACACCGGGGAGCTGTTTTTT. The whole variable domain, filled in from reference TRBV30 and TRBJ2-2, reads SQTIHQWPATLVQPVGSPLSLECTVEGTSNPNLYWYRQAAGRGLQLLFYSVGIGQISSEVPQNLSASRPQDRQFILSSKKLLLSDSGFYLCAWSGTGGDTGELFFGEGSRLTVL.

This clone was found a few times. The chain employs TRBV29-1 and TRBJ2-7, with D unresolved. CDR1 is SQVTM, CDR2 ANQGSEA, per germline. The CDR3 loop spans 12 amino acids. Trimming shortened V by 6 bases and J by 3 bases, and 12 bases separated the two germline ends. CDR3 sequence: CSVLMPGYEQYF. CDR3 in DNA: TGCAGCGTCCTCATGCCGGGCTACGAGCAGTACTTC.

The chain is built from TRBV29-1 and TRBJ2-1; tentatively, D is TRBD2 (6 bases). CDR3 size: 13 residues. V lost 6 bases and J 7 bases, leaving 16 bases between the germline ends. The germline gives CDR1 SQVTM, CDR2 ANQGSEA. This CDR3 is CSVLGGVLNEQFF. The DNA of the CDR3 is TGCAGCGTCCTGGGGGGTGTTTTGAATGAGCAGTTCTTC.

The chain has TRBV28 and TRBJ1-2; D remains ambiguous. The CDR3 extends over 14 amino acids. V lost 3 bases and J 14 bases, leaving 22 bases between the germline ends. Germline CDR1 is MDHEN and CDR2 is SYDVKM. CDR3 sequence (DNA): TGTGCCAGCAGTTTTGGAGGAGACCGACCCCCTTGGACCTTC. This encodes CASSFGGDRPPWTF.

The CDR3 DNA is TGTGCCAGCTTCTCAGGGCTTGGCTACACCTTC. Translated: CASFSGLGYTF. The chain links TRBV2 to TRBJ1-2, with a tentative D call TRBD1 (5 bases). The CDR3 totals 11 residues. V was trimmed by 8 bases and J by 7 bases, leaving 11 bases between them. Looked up from germline, CDR1 is SNHLY and CDR2 is FYNNEI.

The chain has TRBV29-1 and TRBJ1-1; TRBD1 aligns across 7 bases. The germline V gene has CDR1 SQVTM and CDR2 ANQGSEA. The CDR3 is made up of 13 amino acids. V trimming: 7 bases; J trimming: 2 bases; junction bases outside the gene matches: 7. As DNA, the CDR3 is TGCAGCGATGGACAGGAGCCTAACACTGAAGCTTTCTTT. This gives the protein CSDGQEPNTEAFF.

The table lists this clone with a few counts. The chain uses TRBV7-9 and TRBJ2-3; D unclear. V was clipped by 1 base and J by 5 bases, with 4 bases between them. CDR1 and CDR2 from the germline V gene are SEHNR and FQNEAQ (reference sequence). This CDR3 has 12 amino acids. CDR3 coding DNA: TGTGCCAGCAGCTTAGGACGAGATACGCAGTATTTT. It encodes CASSLGRDTQYF.

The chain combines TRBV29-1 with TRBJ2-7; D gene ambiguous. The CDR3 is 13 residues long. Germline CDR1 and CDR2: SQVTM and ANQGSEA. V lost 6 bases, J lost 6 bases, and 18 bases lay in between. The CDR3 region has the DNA TGCAGCGTCGGTCCTTCGGAAGCAGGCGAGCAGTACTTC. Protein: CSVGPSEAGEQYF.

The CDR3 here is CASSVQGAQETQYF. The CDR3 DNA is TGTGCCAGCAGCGTTCAGGGGGCCCAAGAGACCCAGTACTTC. V usage is TRBV9 and J usage is TRBJ2-5; TRBD1 matches at 8 bases. The germline CDR1 and CDR2 sequences are SGDLS and YYNGEE. The length of the CDR3 is 14 residues. V shed 2 bases, J shed 1 base, and the junction held 1 base outside the gene matches.

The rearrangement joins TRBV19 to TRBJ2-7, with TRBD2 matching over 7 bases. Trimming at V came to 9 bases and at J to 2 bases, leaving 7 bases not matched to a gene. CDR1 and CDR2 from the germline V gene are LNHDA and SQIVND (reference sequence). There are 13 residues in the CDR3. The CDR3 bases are TGTGCCAGCTCCGCGGCGGGAGCCTACGAGCAGTACTTC. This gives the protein CASSAAGAYEQYF.

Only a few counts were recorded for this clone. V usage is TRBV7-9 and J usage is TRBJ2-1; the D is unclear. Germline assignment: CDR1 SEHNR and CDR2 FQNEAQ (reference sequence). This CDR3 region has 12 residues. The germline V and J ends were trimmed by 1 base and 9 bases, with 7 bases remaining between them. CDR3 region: CASSLGGIEQFF. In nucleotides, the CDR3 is TGTGCCAGCAGCTTAGGTGGGATTGAGCAGTTCTTC. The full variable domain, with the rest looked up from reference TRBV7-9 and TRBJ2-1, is DTGVSQNPRHKITKRGQNVTFRCDPISEHNRLYWYRQTLGQGPEFLTYFQNEAQLEKSRLLSDRFSAERPKGSFSTLEIQRTEQGDSAMYLCASSLGGIEQFFGPGTRLTVL.

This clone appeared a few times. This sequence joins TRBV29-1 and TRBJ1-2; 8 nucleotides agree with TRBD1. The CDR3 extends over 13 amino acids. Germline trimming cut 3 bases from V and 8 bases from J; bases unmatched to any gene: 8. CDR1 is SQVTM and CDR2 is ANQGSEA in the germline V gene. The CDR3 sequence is CSVEAGGDGGYTF. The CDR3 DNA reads TGCAGCGTTGAGGCAGGGGGCGACGGAGGCTACACCTTC.

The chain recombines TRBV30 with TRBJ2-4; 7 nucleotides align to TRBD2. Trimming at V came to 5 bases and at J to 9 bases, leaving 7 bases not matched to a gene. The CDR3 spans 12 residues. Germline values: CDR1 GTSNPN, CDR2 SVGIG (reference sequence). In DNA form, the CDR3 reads TGTGCCTGGTCGGGGGAGGGAACCATTCAGTACTTC. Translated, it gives CAWSGEGTIQYF.

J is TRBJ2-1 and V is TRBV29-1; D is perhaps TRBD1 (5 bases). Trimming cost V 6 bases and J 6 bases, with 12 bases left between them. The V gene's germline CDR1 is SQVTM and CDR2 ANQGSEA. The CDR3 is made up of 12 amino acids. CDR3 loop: CSVVTGSNEQFF. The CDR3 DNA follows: TGCAGCGTAGTTACAGGAAGCAATGAGCAGTTCTTC.

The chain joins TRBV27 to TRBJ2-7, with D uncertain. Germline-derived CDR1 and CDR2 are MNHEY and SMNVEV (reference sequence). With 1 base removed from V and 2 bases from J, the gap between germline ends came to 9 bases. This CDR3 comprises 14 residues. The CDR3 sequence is CASSLFGPTYEQYF. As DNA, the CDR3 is TGTGCCAGCAGTTTATTCGGGCCTACCTACGAGCAGTACTTC.

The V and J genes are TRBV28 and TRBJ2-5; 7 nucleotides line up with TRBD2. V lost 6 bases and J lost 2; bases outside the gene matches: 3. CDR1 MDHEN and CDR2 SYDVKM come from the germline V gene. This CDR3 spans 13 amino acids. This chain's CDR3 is CASRWGGQETQYF. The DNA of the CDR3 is TGTGCCAGCAGGTGGGGGGGGCAAGAGACCCAGTACTTC.

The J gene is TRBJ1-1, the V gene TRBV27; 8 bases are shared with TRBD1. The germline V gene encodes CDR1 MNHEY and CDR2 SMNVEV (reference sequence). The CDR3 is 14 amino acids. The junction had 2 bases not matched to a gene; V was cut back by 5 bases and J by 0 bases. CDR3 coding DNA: TGTGCCAGCAGTGGGGACAGGTTGAACACTGAAGCTTTCTTT. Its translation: CASSGDRLNTEAFF.

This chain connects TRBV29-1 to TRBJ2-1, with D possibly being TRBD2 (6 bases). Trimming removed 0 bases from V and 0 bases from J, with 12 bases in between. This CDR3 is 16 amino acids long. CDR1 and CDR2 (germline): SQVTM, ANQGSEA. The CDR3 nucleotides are TGCAGCGTTGAAGATCCAGGAGGGACCTCCTACAATGAGCAGTTCTTC. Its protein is CSVEDPGGTSYNEQFF.

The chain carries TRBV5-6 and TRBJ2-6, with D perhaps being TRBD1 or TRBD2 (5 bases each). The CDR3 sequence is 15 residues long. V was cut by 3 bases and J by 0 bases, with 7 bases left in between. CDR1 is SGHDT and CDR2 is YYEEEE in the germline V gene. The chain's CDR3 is CASSWGFSGANVLTF. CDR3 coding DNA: TGTGCCAGCAGCTGGGGGTTCTCTGGGGCCAACGTCCTGACTTTC.

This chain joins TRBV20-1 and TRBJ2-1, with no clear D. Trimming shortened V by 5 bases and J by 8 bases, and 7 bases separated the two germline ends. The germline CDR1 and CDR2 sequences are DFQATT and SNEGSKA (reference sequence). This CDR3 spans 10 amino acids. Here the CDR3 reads CSAPTHEQFF. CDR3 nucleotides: TGCAGTGCTCCGACTCATGAGCAGTTCTTC.

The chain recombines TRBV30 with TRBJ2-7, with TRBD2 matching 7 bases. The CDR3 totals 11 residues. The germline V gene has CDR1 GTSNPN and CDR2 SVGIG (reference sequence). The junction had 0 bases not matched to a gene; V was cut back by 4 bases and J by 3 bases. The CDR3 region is CAWTSGYEQYF. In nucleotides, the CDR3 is TGTGCCTGGACTAGCGGCTACGAGCAGTACTTC.

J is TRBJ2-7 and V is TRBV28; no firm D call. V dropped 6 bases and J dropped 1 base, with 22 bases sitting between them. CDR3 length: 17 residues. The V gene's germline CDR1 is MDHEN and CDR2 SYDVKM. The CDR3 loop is CASRTKGIGDWSYEQYF. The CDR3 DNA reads TGTGCCAGCAGGACGAAAGGTATCGGAGACTGGTCCTACGAGCAGTACTTC.

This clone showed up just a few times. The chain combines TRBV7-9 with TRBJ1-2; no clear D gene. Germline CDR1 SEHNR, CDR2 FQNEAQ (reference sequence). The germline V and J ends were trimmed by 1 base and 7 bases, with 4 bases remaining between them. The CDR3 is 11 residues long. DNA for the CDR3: TGTGCCAGCAGCTTAGGGACTGGCTACACCTTC. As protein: CASSLGTGYTF.

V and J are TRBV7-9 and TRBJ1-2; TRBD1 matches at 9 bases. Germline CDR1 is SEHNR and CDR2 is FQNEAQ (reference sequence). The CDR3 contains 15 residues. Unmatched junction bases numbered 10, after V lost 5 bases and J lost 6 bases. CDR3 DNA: TGTGCCAGCAGCCCCCGGACAGGGGACGCGGATGGCTACACCTTC. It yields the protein CASSPRTGDADGYTF.

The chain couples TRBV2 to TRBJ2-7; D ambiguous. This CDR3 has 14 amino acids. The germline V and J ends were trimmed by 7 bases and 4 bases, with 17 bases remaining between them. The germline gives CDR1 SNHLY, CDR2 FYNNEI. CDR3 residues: CASTLEPSGYEQYF. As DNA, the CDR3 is TGTGCCAGCACCCTGGAGCCCTCCGGGTACGAGCAGTACTTC.

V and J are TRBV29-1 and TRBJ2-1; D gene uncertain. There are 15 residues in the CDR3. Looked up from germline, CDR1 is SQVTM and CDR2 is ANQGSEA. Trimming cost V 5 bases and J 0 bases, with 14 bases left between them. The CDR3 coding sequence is TGCAGCGTTATTAGATCCCCAAGCTCCTACAATGAGCAGTTCTTC. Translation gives CSVIRSPSSYNEQFF.

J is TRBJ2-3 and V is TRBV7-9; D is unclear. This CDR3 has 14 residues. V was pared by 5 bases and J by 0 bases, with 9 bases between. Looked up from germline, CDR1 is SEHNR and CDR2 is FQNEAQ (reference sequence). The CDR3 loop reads CASSLPLSTDTQYF. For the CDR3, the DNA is TGTGCCAGCAGCCTTCCCCTTAGCACAGATACGCAGTATTTT. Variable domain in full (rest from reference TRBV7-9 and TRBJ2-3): DTGVSQNPRHKITKRGQNVTFRCDPISEHNRLYWYRQTLGQGPEFLTYFQNEAQLEKSRLLSDRFSAERPKGSFSTLEIQRTEQGDSAMYLCASSLPLSTDTQYFGPGTRLTVL.

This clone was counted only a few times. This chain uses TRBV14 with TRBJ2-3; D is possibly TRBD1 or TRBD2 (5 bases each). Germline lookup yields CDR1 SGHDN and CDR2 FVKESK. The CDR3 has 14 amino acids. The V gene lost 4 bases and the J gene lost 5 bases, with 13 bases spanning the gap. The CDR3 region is CASSPGRWGDTQYF. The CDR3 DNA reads TGTGCCAGCAGCCCGGGACGCTGGGGAGATACGCAGTATTTT. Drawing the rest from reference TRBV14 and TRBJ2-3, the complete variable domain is EAGVTQFPSHSVIEKGQTVTLRCDPISGHDNLYWYRRVMGKEIKFLLHFVKESKQDESGMPNNRFLAERTGGTYSTLKVQPAELEDSGVYFCASSPGRWGDTQYFGPGTRLTVL.

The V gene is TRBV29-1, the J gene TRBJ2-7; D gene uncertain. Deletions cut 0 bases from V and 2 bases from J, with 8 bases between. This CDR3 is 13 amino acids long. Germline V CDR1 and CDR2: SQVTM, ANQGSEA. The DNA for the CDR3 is TGCAGCGTTGAAGAGGAACAGCCCTACGAGCAGTACTTC. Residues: CSVEEEQPYEQYF.